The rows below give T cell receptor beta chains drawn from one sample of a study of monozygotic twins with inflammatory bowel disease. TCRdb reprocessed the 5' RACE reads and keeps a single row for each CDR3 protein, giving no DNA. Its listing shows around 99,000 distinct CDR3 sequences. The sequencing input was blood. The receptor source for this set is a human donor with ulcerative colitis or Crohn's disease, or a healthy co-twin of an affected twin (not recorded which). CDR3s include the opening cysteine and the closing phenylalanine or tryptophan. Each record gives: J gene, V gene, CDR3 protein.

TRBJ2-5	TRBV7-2	CASSLMRYAAQETQYF
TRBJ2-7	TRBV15	CATSSEPGQGAREQYF
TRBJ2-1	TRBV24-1	CATQPTGHNEQFF
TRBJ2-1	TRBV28	CASSGGTYNEQFF
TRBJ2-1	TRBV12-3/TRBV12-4	CASSGGGLAGGGQFF
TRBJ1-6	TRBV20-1	CSAGRRGLAARPLHF
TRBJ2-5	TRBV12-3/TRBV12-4	CASKQIGTPKTQYF
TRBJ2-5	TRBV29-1	CSVEVPEPRETQYF
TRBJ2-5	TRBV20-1	CSAREWLAGVGETQYF
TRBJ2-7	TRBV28	CASLRGLEQYF
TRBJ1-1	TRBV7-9	CASSLGPETEAFF
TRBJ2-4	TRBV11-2	CASSLNLAVHLAKNIQYF
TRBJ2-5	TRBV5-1	CASGAIQETQYF
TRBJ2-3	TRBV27	CASGPYRGTDTQYF
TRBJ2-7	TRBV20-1	CSAKGYYEQYF
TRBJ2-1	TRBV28	CASSTSGRDTYNEQFF
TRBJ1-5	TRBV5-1	CASSWTGDQPQHF
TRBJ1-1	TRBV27	CASSNPRTGISEAFF
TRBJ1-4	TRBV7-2	CASSLSAGEKLFF
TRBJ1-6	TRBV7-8	CASNLVYNSPLHF
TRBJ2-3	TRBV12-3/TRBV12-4	CASSLPRGTDTQYF
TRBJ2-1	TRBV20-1	CSALGREGPTGYNEQFF
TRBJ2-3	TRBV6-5	CASSYLGTGLDTQYF
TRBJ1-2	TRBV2	CASTEQGGGYTF
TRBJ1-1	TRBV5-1	CASSPDSWSTEAFF
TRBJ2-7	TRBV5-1	CASSFGGRSYEQYF
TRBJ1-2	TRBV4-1	CASSQGPRDRGGGYTF
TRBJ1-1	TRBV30	CAWSSTERNAFF
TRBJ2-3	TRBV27	CASSLNPGTDTQYF
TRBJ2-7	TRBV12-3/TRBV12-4	CASRGTTSGSEQYF
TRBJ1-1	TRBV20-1	CSARVRRESPSTEAFF
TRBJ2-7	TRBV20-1	CSAPPSGNHEQYF